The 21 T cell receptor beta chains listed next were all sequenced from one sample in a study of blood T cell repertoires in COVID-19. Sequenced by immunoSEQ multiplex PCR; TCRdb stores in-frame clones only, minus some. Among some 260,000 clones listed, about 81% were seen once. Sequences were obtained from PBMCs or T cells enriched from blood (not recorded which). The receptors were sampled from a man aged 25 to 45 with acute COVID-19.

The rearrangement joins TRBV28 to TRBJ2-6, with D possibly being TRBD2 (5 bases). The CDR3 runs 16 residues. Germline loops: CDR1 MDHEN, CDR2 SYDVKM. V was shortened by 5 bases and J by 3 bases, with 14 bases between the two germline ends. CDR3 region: CASSLLTGNGANVLTF. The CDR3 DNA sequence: TGTGCCAGCAGTCTACTCACGGGGAATGGGGCCAACGTCCTGACTTTC.

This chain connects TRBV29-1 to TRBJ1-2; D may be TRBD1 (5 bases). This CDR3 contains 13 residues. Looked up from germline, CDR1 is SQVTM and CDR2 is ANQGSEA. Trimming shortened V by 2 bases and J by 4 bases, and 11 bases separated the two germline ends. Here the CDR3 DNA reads TGCAGCGTTGAACAGGGTTTCGGCTATGGCTACACCTTC. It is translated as CSVEQGFGYGYTF.

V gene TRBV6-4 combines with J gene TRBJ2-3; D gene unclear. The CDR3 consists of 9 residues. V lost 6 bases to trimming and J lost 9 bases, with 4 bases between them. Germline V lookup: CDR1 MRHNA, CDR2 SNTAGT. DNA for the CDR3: TGTGCCAGCAGCCCAACGCAGTATTTT. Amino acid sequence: CASSPTQYF.

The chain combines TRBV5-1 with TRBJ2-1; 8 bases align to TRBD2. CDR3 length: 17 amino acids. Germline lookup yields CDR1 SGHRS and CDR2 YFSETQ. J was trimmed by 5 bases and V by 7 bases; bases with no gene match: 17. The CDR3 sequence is CASSTINRGGSDNEQFF. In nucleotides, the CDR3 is TGCGCCAGCTCCACCATAAATCGGGGGGGCAGCGACAATGAGCAGTTCTTC.

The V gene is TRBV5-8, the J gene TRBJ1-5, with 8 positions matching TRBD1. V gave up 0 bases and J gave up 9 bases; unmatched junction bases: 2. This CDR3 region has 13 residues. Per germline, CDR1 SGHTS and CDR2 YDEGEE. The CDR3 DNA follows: TGTGCCAGCAGCTTGGGACAGGGGTGGCCCCAGCATTTT. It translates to CASSLGQGWPQHF.

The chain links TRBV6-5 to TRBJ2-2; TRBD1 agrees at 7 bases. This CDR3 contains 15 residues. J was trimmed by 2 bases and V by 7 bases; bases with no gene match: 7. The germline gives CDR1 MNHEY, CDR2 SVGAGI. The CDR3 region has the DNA TGTGCCAGCACGACAGGGCGAAGAAACACCGGGGAGCTGTTTTTT. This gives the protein CASTTGRRNTGELFF.

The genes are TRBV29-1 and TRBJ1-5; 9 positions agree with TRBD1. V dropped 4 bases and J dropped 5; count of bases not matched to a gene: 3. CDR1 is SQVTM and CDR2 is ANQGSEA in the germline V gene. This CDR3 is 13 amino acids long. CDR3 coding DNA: TGCAGCGTTGCCACAGGGGGCCATCAGCCCCAGCATTTT. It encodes CSVATGGHQPQHF.

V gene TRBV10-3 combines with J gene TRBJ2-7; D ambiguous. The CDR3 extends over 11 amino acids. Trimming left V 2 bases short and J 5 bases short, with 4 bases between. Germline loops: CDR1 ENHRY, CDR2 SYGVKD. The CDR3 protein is CAISEHNEQYV. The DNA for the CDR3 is TGTGCCATCAGTGAGCACAACGAGCAGTACGTC.

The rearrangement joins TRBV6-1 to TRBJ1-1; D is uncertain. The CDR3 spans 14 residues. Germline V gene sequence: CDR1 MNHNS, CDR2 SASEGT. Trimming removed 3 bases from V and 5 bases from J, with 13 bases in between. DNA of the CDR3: TGTGCCAGCAGTGAGTATGGTGGAGAGACTGAAGCTTTCTTT. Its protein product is CASSEYGGETEAFF.

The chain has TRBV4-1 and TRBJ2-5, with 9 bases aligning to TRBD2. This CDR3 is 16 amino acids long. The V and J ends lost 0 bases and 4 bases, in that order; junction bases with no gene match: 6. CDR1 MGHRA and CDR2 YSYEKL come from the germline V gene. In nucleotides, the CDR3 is TGCGCCAGCAGCCAAGAGCTAGCGGGATTGGGAGAGACCCAGTACTTC. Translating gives CASSQELAGLGETQYF.

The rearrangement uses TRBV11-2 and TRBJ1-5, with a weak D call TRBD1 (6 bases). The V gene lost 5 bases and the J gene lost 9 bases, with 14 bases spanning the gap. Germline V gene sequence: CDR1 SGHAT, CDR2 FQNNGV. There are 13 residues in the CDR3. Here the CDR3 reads CASSRSPGAPQHF. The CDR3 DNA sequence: TGTGCCAGCAGCCGTTCCCCAGGGGCGCCCCAGCATTTT.

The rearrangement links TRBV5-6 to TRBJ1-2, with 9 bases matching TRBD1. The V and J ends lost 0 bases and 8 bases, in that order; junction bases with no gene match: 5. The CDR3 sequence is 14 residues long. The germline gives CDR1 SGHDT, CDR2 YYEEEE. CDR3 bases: TGTGCCAGCAGCTTGGACAGGGGGCAGGGCGGCTACACCTTC. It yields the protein CASSLDRGQGGYTF.

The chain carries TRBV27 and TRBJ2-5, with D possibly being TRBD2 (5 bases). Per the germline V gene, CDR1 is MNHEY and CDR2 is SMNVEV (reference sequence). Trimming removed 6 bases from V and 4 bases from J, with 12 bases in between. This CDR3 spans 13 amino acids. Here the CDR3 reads CASRPHGVETQYF. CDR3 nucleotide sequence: TGTGCCAGCAGACCACACGGGGTAGAGACCCAGTACTTC.

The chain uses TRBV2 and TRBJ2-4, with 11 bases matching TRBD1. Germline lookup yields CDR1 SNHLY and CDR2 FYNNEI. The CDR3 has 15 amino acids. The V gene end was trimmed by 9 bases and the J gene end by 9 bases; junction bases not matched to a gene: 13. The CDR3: CASSFIQGTGGIQYF. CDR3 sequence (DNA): TGTGCCAGTTCGTTCATACAAGGGACAGGGGGCATTCAGTACTTC. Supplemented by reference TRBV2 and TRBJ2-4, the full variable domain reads EPEVTQTPSHQVTQMGQEVILRCVPISNHLYFYWYRQILGQKVEFLVSFYNNEISEKSEIFDDQFSVERPDGSNFTLKIRSTKLEDSAMYFCASSFIQGTGGIQYFGAGTRLSVL.

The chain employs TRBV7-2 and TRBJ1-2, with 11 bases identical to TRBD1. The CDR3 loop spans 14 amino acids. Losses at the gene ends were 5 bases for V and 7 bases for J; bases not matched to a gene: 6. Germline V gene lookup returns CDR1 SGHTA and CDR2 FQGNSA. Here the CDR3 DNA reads TGTGCCAGCAGCGCGAAGGGACAGGGGGGTGGCTACACCTTC. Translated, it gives CASSAKGQGGGYTF.

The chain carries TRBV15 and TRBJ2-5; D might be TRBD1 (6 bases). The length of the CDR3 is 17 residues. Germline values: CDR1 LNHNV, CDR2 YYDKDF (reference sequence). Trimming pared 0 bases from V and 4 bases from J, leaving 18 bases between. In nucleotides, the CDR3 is TGTGCCACCAGCAGAGACCAGGGGAGTCGAGCAGGAGAGACCCAGTACTTC. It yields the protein CATSRDQGSRAGETQYF.

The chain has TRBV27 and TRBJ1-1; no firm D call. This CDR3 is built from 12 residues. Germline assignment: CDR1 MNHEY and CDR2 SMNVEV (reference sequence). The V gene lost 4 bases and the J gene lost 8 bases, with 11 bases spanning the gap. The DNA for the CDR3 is TGTGCCAGCAGTTCAGGATCTTCCGAAGCTTTCTTT. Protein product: CASSSGSSEAFF.

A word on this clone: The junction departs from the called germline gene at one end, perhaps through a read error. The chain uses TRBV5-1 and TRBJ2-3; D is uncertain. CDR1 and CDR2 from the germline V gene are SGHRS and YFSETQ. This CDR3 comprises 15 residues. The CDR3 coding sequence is TGTGCCAGCAGCTTAAGACATTTAGGCACAGATACGCAGTATTTT. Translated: CASSLRHLGTDTQYF.

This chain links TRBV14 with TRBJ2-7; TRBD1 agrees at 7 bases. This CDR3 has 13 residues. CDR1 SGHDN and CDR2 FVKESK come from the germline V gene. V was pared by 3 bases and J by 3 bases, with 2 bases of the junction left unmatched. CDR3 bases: TGTGCCAGCAGCCAGAGGGACAGCTACGAGCAGTACGTC. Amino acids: CASSQRDSYEQYV.

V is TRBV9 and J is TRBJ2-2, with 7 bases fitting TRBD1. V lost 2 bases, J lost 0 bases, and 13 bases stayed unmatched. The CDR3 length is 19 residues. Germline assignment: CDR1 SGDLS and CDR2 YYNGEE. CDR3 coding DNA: TGTGCCAGCAGCGTTAGGGACAGCCTGTTCGCCGCGAACACCGGGGAGCTGTTTTTT. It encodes CASSVRDSLFAANTGELFF.

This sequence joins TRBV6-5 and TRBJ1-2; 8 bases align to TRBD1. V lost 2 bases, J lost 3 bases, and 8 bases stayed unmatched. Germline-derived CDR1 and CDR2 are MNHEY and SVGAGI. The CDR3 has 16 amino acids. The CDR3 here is CASSYPTGTGHYGYTF. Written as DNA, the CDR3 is TGTGCCAGCAGTTACCCCACCGGGACAGGACACTATGGCTACACCTTC.